This TCR beta chain derives from a study of beta chain features in type 1 diabetes. Study-level points and caveats: Researchers report that Type 1 diabetes patients had moderately but significantly shorter TCRB CDR3s across all four CD4+ subsets. Fewer insertions but more deletions were seen at VDJ junctions in type 1 diabetes patients.

Sequencing targeted expressed TCRB transcripts, as all isolated RNA had been reverse transcribed. Method: immunoSEQ multiplex PCR; TCRdb's copy keeps in-frame clones and lacks some. There are 95,000 to 150,000 clones in the sample; roughly 15% occur only once, and around 2.5% lies in the top ten. Blood was collected once per donor into heparin, averaging approximately 110 mL. Via CD45RO/CCR7/CD25/CD127/CD95/CD27, cells of the CD4+ naive, central memory, regulatory and stem cell-like memory subsets were sorted. Notes on this clone: Antigen unknown.

Specimen: central memory CD4+ T cells from blood. This receptor was taken from a man younger than 40 with type 1 diabetes.

The CDR3 here is CASIEQGVGNEQFF. For the CDR3, the DNA is TGTGCCAGCATCGAACAGGGGGTCGGCAATGAGCAGTTCTTC. V and J are TRBV7-9 and TRBJ2-1; 8 bases are shared with TRBD1. The CDR3 is made up of 14 amino acids. The ends lost 7 bases at V and 6 bases at J; junction bases unmatched: 8. Germline V gene data show CDR1 as SEHNR and CDR2 as FQNEAQ (reference sequence).